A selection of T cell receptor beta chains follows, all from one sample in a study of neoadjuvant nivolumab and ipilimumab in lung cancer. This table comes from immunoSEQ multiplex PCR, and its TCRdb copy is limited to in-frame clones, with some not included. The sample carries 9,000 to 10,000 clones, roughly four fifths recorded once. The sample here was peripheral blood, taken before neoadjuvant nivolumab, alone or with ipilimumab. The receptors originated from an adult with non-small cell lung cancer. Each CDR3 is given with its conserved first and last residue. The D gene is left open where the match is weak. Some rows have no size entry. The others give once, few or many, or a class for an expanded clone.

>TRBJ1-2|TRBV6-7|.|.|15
TGTGCCAGCACCCACTTGACGGGGGAAAACTATGGCTACACCTTC
CASTHLTGENYGYTF
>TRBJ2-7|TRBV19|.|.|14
TGTGCCAGTAGTATAGAGGGCACGGCCTACGAGCAGTACTTC
CASSIEGTAYEQYF
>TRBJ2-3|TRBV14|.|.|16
TGTGCCAGCAGTTACCGGGCCCAACCTAGCACAGATACGCAGTATTTT
CASSYRAQPSTDTQYF
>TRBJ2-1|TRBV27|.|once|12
TGTGCCAGCAGTTCACAGGGAGGTGAGCAGTTCTTC
CASSSQGGEQFF
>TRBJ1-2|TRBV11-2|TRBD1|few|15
TGTGCCAGCAGCTTAGGGACAGGCCGTATCTATGGCTACACCTTC
CASSLGTGRIYGYTF
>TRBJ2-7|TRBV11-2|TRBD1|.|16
TGTGCCAGCAGCCCCATCGACAGACAGGGTCGGTACGAGCAGTACTTC
CASSPIDRQGRYEQYF
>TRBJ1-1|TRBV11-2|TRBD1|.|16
TGTGCCAGCAGCTTCTTTCGAGGACAGGGGAACACTGAAGCTTTCTTT
CASSFFRGQGNTEAFF
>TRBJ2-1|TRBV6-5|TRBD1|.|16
TGTGCCAGCAGTTCCCGACAGGGATCAACTTTGATGGAGCAGTTCTTC
CASSSRQGSTLMEQFF
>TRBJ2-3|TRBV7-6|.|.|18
TGTGCCAGCAGCTCGACGGCTACGGGACATATAAGCACAGATACGCAGTATTTT
CASSSTATGHISTDTQYF
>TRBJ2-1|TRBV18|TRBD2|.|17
TGTGCCAGCTCACCAGTCCGCAAAGCGGGAGGCGGGGGTGAGCAGTTCTTC
CASSPVRKAGGGGEQFF
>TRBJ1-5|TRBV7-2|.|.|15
TGTGCCAGCAGCTTAGAGTCCGGGATCGATCAGCCCCAGCATTTT
CASSLESGIDQPQHF
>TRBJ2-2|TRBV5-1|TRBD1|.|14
TGCGCCAGCAGCTTACAGGGGGCGACCGGGGAGCTGTTTTTT
CASSLQGATGELFF
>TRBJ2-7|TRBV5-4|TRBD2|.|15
TGTGCCAGCAGCTTGGTTGCGGGAGGCTCCTACGAGCAGTACTTC
CASSLVAGGSYEQYF
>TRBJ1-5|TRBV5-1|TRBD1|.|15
TGCGCCAGCAGCTTGGGGACAGGGGTCAATCAGCCCCAGCATTTT
CASSLGTGVNQPQHF
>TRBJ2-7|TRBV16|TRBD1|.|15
TGTGCCAGCAGCTCCCACAGGGGGCAGGCTGACGAGCAGTACTTC
CASSSHRGQADEQYF
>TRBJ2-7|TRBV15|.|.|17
TGTGTCACCAGCAGAGATAATAAGCGGACCTCCTCCTACGAGCAGTACTTC
CVTSRDNKRTSSYEQYF
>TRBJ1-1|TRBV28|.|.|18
TGTGCCAGCAGTCCATTTTTCAATTCCGACAGATACGACACTGAAGCTTTCTTT
CASSPFFNSDRYDTEAFF
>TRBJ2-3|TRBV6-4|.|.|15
TGTGCCAGCAGTGAGGGACCCCATAGTACAGATACGCAGTATTTT
CASSEGPHSTDTQYF